This T cell receptor beta chain was sequenced in a study of CD8+ T cells in alopecia areata. Study conclusions and caveats: It was lesional scalp, especially alopecia totalis/universalis, that showed higher clonality than normal scalp.

Germline assignment: CDR1 SQVTM and CDR2 ANQGSEA. The V end was cut by 4 bases, the J end by 4 bases, with 15 bases between. The CDR3 runs to 14 residues. There are a few counts of this clone. Its antigen remains unknown. RNA extraction was followed by reverse transcription into cDNA, which acted as the sequencing template. Assay used: immunoSEQ multiplex PCR; TCRdb lists only in-frame clones, some missing. The sample consists of roughly 250,000 clones, less than 80% of them appearing once. This clonotype originated in a human donor with alopecia areata. The V and J genes are TRBV29-1 and TRBJ2-3, with D maybe TRBD1 (5 bases). The material was CD4+ T cells sorted from blood, obtained at week 0. The CDR3 sequence is CSVATGQGPDTQYF. The CDR3, as DNA: TGCAGCGTTGCCACTGGGCAGGGCCCAGATACGCAGTATTTT.